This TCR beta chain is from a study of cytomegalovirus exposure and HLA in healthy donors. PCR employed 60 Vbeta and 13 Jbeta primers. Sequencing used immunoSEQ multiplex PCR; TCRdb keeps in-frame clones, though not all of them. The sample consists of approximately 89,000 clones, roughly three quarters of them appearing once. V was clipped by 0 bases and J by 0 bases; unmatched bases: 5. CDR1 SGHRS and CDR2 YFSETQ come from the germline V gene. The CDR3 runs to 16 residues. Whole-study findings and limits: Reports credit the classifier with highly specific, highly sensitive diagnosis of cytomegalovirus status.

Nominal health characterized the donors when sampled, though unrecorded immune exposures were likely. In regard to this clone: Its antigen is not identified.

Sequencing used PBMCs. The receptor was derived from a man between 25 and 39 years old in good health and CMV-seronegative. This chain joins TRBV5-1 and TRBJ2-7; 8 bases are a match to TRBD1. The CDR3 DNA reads TGCGCCAGCAGCTTGGGGCCTACAGGGGGCTCCTACGAGCAGTACTTC. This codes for CASSLGPTGGSYEQYF.